Each of the 3 T cell receptor beta chains below was sequenced from the same sample in a study of shared clonotypes between healthy human individuals (TCRdb year 2020). The library was obtained by the immunoSEQ multiplex PCR assay. TCRdb provides this immuneACCESS table in a form limited to in-frame rearrangements. Some clones are lacking; in checked studies, under half of them reflect an unresolved V gene, and why the rest are absent is not known. Counted in this sample were around 750,000 clones; around 72% of them appeared once. The ten largest clones take up about 1.8% of the sample. Sequences were obtained from memory CD4+ T cells sorted from blood. This specimen's cell subset or site label, interpreted: CD45RA-negative fraction. These receptors all come from a young woman in good health.

This chain uses TRBV14 with TRBJ2-1, with no clear D. This CDR3 is 12 amino acids long. Trimming left V 4 bases short and J 4 bases short, with 5 bases between. Germline V gene lookup returns CDR1 SGHDN and CDR2 FVKESK. Here the CDR3 reads CASSPQYNEQFF. In DNA form, the CDR3 reads TGTGCCAGCAGCCCTCAGTACAATGAGCAGTTCTTC.

The chain carries TRBV4-1 and TRBJ1-6, with D possibly TRBD1 on 6 matching bases. Germline V gene data show CDR1 as MGHRA and CDR2 as YSYEKL. The ends were cut back, 2 bases at V and 5 bases at J, with 10 bases in the middle. CDR3 length equals 15 residues. The CDR3: CASSQKTGDNSPLHF. CDR3 bases: TGCGCCAGCAGCCAAAAGACAGGAGATAATTCACCCCTCCACTTT.

V usage is TRBV30 and J usage is TRBJ1-6, with TRBD1 as a possible D gene (6 bases). Between the trimmed V and J ends, which lost 2 bases and 5 bases, there was a span of 19 bases. The germline V gene encodes CDR1 GTSNPN and CDR2 SVGIG (reference sequence). This CDR3 has 17 residues. The CDR3 loop reads CAWSRPRDTGNNSPLHF. The CDR3 region has the DNA TGTGCCTGGAGTAGGCCTCGGGACACGGGAAATAATTCACCCCTCCACTTT. The whole variable domain, filled in from reference TRBV30 and TRBJ1-6, reads SQTIHQWPATLVQPVGSPLSLECTVEGTSNPNLYWYRQAAGRGLQLLFYSVGIGQISSEVPQNLSASRPQDRQFILSSKKLLLSDSGFYLCAWSRPRDTGNNSPLHFGNGTRLTVT.